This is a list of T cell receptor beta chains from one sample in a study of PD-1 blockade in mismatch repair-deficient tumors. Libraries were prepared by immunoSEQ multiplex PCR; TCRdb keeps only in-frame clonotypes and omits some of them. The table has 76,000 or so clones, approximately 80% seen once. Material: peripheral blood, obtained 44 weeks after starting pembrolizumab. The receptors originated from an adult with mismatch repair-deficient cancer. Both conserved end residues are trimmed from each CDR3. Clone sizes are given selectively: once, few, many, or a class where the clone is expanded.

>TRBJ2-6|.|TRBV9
ASSVITGGSGANVLT
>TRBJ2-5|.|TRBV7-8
ASRGLPGGETQY
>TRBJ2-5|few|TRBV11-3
ASSLDGLRGPQETQY
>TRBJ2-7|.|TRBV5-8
ASEGQGRFVQY
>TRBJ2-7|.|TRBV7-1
ASSLVSGAGEQY
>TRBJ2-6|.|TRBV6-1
ASTRGVSGANVLT
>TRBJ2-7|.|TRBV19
ASSMRGQGYEQY
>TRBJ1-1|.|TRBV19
ASSLGPNTEAF
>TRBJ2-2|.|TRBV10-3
AISLETGNTGELF
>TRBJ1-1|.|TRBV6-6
ASSSDRKNTEAF
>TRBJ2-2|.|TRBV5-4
ASSLVEVTGELF
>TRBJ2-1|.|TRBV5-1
ASSLARGNGNIWEQF
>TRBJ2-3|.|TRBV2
ASSVWRASTDTQY
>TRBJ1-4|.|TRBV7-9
ASSPPRANNEKLF
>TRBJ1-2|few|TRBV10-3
AIQPGTQYGYT
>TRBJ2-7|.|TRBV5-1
ASSLDGTGGYEQY
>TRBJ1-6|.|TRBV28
ASNQNNSPLH
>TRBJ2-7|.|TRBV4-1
ASSRSPNRDDAYEQY
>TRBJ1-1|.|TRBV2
ASSALVGVRTEAF
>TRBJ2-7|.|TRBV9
ASSVGPGTSYEQY
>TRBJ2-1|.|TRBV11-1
ASSSNTRGFRIDEQF
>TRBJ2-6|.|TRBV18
ASSPFMFSGANVLT
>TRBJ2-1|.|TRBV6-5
ASSYEPNYNEQF
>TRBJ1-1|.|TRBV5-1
ASSLTGQGRTEAF
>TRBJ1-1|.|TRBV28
ATQPRGLAEAF
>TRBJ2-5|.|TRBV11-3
ASSFGGWGSETQY
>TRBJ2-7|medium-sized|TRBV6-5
ASSPPGFYEQY
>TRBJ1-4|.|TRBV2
ASAGQALGAEKLF
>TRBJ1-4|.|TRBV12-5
ASGLVLQGKQGIPEKLF
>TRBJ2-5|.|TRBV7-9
ASSPIFGGGETQY
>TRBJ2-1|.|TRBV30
AWSVNNEQF
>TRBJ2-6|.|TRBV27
ASSTGGYGANVLT
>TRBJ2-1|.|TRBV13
ASSITGTGVNNEQF
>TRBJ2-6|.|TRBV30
AWGNSGANVLT
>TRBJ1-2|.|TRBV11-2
ASSLEQGTRTHNYGYT
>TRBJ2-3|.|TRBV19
ASSISGGGTDTQY
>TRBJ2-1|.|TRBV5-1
ASSFRGFHEQF
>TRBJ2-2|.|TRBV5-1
ASSPTGTLHTGELF
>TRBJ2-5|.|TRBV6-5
ASKRGGFQETQY
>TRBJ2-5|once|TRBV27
ASSLRVGETQY
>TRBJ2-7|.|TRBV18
ASSRADLYEQY
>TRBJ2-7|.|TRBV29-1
SVANTYEQY
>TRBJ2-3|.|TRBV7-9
ASSTPTSGRRDTQY
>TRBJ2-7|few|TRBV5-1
ASSLPTDSYEQY
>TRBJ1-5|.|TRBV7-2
ASSQSNQPQH
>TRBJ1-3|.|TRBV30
AWSGGSGNTIY
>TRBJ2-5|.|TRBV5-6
ASSLFVGAQETQY
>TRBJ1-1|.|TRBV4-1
ASSQGTDRPNTEAF
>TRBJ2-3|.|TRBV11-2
ASTPLASSDTQY
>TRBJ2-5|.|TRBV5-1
ASSQQETQY
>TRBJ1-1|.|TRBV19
ATGGAGTEAF